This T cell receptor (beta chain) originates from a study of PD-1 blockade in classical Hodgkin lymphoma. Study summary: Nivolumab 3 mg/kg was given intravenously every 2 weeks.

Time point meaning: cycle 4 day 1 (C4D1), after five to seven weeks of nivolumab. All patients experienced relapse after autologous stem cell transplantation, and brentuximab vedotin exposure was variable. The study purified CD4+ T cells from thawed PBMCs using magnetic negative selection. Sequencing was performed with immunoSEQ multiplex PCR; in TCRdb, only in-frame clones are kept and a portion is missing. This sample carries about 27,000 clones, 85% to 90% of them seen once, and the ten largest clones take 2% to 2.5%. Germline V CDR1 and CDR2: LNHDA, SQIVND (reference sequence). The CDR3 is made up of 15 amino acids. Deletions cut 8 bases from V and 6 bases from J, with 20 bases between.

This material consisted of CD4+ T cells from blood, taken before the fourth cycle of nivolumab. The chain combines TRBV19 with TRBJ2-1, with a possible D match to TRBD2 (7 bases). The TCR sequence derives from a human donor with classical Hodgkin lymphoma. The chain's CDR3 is CASRGGGASSNEQFF. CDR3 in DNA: TGTGCCAGTCGGGGCGGGGGCGCATCCAGCAATGAGCAGTTCTTC.